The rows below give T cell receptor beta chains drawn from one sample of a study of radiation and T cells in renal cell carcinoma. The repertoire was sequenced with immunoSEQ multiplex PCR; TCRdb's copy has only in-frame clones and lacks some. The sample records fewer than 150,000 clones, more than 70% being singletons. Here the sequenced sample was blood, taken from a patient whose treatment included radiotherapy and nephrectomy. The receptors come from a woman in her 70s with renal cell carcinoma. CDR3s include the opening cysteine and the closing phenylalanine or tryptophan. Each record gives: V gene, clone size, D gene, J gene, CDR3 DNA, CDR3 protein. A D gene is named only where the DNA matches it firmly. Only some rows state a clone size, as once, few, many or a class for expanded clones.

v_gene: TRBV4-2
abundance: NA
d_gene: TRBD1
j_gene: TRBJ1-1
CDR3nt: TGTGCCAGCAGCCAAGCCCCCTCGGGACAGCGCATGAACACTGAAGCTTTCTTT
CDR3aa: CASSQAPSGQRMNTEAFF

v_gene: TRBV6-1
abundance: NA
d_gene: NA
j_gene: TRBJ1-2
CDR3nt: TGTGCCAGCAGCCCACTGGGCTCCGCCCGGGGCTACACCTTC
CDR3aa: CASSPLGSARGYTF

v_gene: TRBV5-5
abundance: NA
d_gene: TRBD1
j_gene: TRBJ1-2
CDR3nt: TGTGCCAGCAGCCGAGAACCGGGACAGAACTATGGCTACACCTTC
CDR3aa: CASSREPGQNYGYTF

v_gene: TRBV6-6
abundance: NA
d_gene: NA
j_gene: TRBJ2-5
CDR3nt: TGTGCCAGCAGTTACTCGACTGGGACGGGAGAAGAGACCCAGTACTTC
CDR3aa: CASSYSTGTGEETQYF

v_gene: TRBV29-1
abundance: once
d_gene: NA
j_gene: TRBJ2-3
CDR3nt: TGCAGCGCAGGACAGTCCCCCACAGATACGCAGTATTTT
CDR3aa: CSAGQSPTDTQYF

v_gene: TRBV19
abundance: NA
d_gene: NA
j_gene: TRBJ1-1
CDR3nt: TGTGCCAGTAGTAGTAAAGGGGCCACTGAAGCTTTCTTT
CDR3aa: CASSSKGATEAFF

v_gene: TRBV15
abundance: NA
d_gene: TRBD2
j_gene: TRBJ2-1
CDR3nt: TGTGCCACCAGCATCCCGACTAGCGGGGGGGCTTATGAGCAGTTCTTC
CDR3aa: CATSIPTSGGAYEQFF

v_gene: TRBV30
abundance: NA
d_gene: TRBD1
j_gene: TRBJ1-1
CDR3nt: TGTGCCTGGAGTTTCGACAGGGTGGGGACTGAAGCTTTCTTT
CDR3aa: CAWSFDRVGTEAFF

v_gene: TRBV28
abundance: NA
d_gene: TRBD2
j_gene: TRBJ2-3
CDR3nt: TGTGCCAGCAGGGGGCTAGCGGGGGGCATTACAGATACGCAGTATTTT
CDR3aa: CASRGLAGGITDTQYF

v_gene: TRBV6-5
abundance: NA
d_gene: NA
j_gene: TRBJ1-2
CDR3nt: TGTGCCAGCAGTTACGAGACAGCTTCTAACTATGGCTACACCTTC
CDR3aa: CASSYETASNYGYTF

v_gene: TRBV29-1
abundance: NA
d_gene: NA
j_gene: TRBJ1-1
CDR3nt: TGCAGCGGCAAGACAGGGAACACTGAAGCTTTCTTT
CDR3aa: CSGKTGNTEAFF

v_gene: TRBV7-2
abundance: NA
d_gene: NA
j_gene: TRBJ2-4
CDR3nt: TGTGCCAGCAGCCCCAGCGGAGGAGATGCCAAAAACATTCAGTACTTC
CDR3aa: CASSPSGGDAKNIQYF

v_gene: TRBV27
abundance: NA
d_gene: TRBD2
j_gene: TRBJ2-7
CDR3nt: TGTGCCAGCAGTTTAATCGGGACTAGCGGGACAAAGGGGGAGCAGTACTTC
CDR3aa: CASSLIGTSGTKGEQYF

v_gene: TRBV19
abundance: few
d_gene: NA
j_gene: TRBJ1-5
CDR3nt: TGTGCCAGTAACACCAGGGGCGGGGAGCCGTCCCAGCATTTT
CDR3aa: CASNTRGGEPSQHF

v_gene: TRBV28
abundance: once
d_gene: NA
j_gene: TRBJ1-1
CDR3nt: TGTGCCAGCATCCGGAGTGGGACTGAAGCTTTCTTT
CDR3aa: CASIRSGTEAFF

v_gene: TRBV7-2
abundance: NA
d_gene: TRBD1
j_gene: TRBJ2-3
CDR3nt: TGTGCCAGCAGCCAAGACAGGGACACAGATACGCAGTATTTT
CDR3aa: CASSQDRDTDTQYF

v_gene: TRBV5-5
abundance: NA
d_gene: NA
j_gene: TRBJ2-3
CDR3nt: TGTGCCAGCAGCTTGAATGTAGATACGCAGTATTTT
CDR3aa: CASSLNVDTQYF

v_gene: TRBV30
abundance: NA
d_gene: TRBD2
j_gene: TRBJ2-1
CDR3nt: TGTGCCTGGAGTGTAGGTAGCGGGGGCTACAATGAGCAGTTCTTC
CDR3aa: CAWSVGSGGYNEQFF

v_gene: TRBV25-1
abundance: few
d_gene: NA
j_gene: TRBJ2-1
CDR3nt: TGTGCCAGCAGTGATGGGGCTAGGGGGTTCTTC
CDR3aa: CASSDGARGFF

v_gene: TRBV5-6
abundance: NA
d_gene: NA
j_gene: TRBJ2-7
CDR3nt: TGTGCCAGCAGCGTCCAAGGGGCAGGGATTTCCTACGAGCAGTACTTC
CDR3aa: CASSVQGAGISYEQYF

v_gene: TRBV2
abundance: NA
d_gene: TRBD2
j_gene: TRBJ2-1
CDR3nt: TGTGCCAGCAGGAAGCGGGGGGCATACAATGAGCAGTTCTTC
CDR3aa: CASRKRGAYNEQFF

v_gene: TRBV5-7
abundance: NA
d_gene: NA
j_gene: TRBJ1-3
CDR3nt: TGTGCCAGCAGCTCCTCTTCCCTCTCTGGAAACACCATATATTTT
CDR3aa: CASSSSSLSGNTIYF

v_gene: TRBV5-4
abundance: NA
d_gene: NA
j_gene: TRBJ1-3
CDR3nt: TGTGCCAGCAGCTTCGAGGGCCCCTCTGGAAACACCATATATTTT
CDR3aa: CASSFEGPSGNTIYF

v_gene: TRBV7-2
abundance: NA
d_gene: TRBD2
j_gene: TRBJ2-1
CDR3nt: TGTGCCAGCAGCTTTAGCGGGGGTGCGGGGTGGGAGCAGTTCTTC
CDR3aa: CASSFSGGAGWEQFF

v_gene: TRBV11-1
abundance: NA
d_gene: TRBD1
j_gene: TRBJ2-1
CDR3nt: TGTGCCAGCAGCGGACAGGGTGGGGAACACAATGAGCAGTTCTTC
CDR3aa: CASSGQGGEHNEQFF

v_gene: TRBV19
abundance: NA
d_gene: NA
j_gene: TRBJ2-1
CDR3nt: TGTGCCAGTAGTATGAACAGGGCTGGGAATGAGCAGTTCTTC
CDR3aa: CASSMNRAGNEQFF

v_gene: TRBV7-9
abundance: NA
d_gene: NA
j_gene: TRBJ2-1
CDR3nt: TGTGCCAGCAGCTTAAGGAATTACAATGAGCAGTTCTTC
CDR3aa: CASSLRNYNEQFF

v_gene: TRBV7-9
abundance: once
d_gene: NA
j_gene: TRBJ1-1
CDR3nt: TGTGCCAGCAGCTTAGCGGCCAGCGAGAACACTGAAGCTTTCTTT
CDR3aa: CASSLAASENTEAFF

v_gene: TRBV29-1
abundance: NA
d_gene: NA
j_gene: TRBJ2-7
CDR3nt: TGCAGCGTTGTGATAGGACCTTCCTACGAGCAGTACTTC
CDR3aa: CSVVIGPSYEQYF

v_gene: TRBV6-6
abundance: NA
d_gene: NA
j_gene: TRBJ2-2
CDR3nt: TGTGCCAGCAGTTACTCTGGGCAGAACACCGGGGAGCTGTTTTTT
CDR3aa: CASSYSGQNTGELFF

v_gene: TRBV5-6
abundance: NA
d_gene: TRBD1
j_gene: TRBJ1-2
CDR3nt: TGTGCCAGCAGCCCAACAGGGACAGACCTCTATGGCTACACCTTC
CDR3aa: CASSPTGTDLYGYTF

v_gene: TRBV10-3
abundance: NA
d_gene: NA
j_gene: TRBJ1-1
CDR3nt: TGTGCCATCAGTGAGCGGGTCGGGAACACTGAAGCTTTCTTT
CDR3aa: CAISERVGNTEAFF

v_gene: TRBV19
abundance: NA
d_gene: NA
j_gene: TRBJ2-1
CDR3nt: TGTGCCAGTATCCCATCCCCCAGGGGCAATGAGCAGTTCTTC
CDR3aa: CASIPSPRGNEQFF

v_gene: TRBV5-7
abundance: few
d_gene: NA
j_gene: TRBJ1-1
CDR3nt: TGTGCCAGCAGCTTGCGGGGGCCCACTGAAGCTTTCTTT
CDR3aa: CASSLRGPTEAFF

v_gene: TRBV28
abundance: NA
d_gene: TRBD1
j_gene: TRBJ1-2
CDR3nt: TGTGCCAGCAGTTTACTTTGGGACAGGGGGCAAAGCTACACCTTC
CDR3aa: CASSLLWDRGQSYTF

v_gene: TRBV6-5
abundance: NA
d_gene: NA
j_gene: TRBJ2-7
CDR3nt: TGTGCCAGCAGTTACCTGGGGCCCTACGAGCAGTACTTC
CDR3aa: CASSYLGPYEQYF

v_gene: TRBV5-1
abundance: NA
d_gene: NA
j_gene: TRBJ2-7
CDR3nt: TGCGCCAGCAGCGCCGTCGGGCGGGGCGACGAGCAGTACTTC
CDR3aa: CASSAVGRGDEQYF

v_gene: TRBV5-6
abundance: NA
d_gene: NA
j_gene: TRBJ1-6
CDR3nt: TGTGCCAGCAGCTTGGAGTCAGGGCGTAATTCACCCCTCCACTTT
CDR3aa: CASSLESGRNSPLHF

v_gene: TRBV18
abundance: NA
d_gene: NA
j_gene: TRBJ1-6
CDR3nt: TGTGCCAGCTCACCCTCCAGGTCGGATAATTCACCCCTCCACTTT
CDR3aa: CASSPSRSDNSPLHF

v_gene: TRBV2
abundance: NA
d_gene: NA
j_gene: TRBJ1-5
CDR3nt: TGTGCCAGCAGTGGGGGCCGCACGACTGGCAATCAGCCCCAGCATTTT
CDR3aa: CASSGGRTTGNQPQHF

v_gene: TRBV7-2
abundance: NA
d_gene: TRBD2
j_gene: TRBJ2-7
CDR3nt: TGTGCCAGCACCCAGGGACTAGCGGGGGCAGAGCAGTACTTC
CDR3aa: CASTQGLAGAEQYF

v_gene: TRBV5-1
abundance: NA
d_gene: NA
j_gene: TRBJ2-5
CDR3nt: TGCGCCAGCAGCTTCCAGACATACGAAGAGACCCAGTACTTC
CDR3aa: CASSFQTYEETQYF

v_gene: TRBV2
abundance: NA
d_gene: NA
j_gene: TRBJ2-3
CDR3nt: TGTGCCAGCAGACCGGGACCCGCAGATACGCAGTATTTT
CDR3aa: CASRPGPADTQYF

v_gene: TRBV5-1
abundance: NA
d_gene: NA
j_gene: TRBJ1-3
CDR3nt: TGCGCCAGCAGCGACTTGCAGGGCTCTGGAAACACCATATATTTT
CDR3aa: CASSDLQGSGNTIYF

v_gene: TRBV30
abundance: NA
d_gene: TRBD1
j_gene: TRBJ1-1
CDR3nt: TGTGCCTGGAGTAGGGACAGGAGTATAAACACTGAAGCTTTCTTT
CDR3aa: CAWSRDRSINTEAFF

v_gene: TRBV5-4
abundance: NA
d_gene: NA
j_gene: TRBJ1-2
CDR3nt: TGTGCCAGCAGCTTGGGACAGAACTATGGCTACACCTTC
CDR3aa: CASSLGQNYGYTF

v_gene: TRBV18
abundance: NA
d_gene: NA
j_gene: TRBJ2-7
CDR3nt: TGTGCCAGCTCACCTGACAGCGGGGAGCAGTACTTC
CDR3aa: CASSPDSGEQYF

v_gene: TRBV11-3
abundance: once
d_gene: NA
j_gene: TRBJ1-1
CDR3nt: TGTGCCAGCAGCTTCGGACTGAACACTGAAGCTTTCTTT
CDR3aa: CASSFGLNTEAFF

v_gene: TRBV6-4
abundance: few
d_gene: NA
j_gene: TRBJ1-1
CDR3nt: TGTGCCAGCCAGGGTAACTCGGACACTGAAGCTTTCTTT
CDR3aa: CASQGNSDTEAFF

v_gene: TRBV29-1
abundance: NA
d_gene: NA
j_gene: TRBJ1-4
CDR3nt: TGCAGCGTTTCCCTCACGGGGGAAAAACTGTTTTTT
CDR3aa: CSVSLTGEKLFF

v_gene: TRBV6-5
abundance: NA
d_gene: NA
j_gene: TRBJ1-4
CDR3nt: TGTGCCAGCAGTTATTCAAGTAGTGAAAAACTGTTTTTT
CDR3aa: CASSYSSSEKLFF

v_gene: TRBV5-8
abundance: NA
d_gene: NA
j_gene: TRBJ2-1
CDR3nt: TGTGCCAGCAGCTTGGCGCGGGGGCACAATGAGCAGTTCTTC
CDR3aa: CASSLARGHNEQFF